Presented here are 8 T cell receptor beta chains from one specimen sequenced in a study of blood T cell repertoires in COVID-19. Clones were sequenced by immunoSEQ multiplex PCR, and TCRdb holds only the in-frame ones, with some missing. The table lists approximately 230,000 clones, 70% to 90% of them singletons. Sequenced: PBMCs or T cells enriched from blood (not recorded which). The source is a man aged 40-55 years who had recovered from COVID-19.

The chain has TRBV27 and TRBJ1-4; tentative D call: TRBD1 (5 bases). This CDR3 comprises 16 residues. Germline CDR1 reads MNHEY; CDR2 reads SMNVEV (reference sequence). V lost 2 bases and J 0 bases, leaving 10 bases between the germline ends. The CDR3 reads CASSLLSGPTNEKLFF. The DNA for the CDR3 is TGTGCCAGCAGTTTACTCTCAGGGCCAACTAATGAAAAACTGTTTTTT.

In this sample, this clone turned up a few times. The chain recombines TRBV13 with TRBJ1-2, with 7 bases matching TRBD1. The germline CDR1 and CDR2 sequences are PRHDT and FYEKMQ (reference sequence). Losses at the gene ends were 5 bases for V and 1 base for J; bases not matched to a gene: 4. The CDR3 is 14 residues long. The CDR3 sequence is CASSRGQLNYGYTF. CDR3 in DNA: TGTGCCAGCAGCCGGGGACAGCTTAACTATGGCTACACCTTC.

V and J are TRBV15 and TRBJ2-7; 7 nucleotides match TRBD2. The V and J ends lost 1 base and 7 bases, in that order; junction bases with no gene match: 1. Germline V gene data show CDR1 as LNHNV and CDR2 as YYDKDF (reference sequence). CDR3 size: 12 residues. The CDR3: CATSRVGREQYF. CDR3 in DNA: TGTGCCACCAGCAGAGTCGGGAGGGAGCAGTACTTC. The full variable domain, in which reference TRBV15 and TRBJ2-7 provide the parts outside the CDR3, is DAMVIQNPRYQVTQFGKPVTLSCSQTLNHNVMYWYQQKSSQAPKLLFHYYDKDFNNEADTPDNFQSRRPNTSFCFLDIRSPGLGDTAMYLCATSRVGREQYFGPGTRLTVT.

The chain joins TRBV30 to TRBJ2-4; 8 nucleotides agree with TRBD2. Germline V CDR1 and CDR2: GTSNPN, SVGIG (reference sequence). The junction had 1 base not matched to a gene; V was cut back by 2 bases and J by 7 bases. The CDR3 spans 12 residues. CDR3 nucleotide sequence: TGTGCCTGGAGTTCGGGGGGGAACATTCAGTACTTC. Translated, it gives CAWSSGGNIQYF.

The chain recombines TRBV9 with TRBJ2-1, with TRBD2 identical over 7 bases. The V segment lost 0 bases and the J segment 10 bases; nucleotides outside the gene matches: 10. The length of the CDR3 is 15 residues. Germline V gene lookup returns CDR1 SGDLS and CDR2 YYNGEE. The CDR3 region is CASSVVVAGEGEQFF. For the CDR3, the DNA is TGTGCCAGCAGCGTAGTCGTCGCGGGGGAGGGCGAGCAGTTCTTC.

V usage is TRBV11-3 and J usage is TRBJ2-7; D possibly corresponds to TRBD1 (5 bases). Germline CDR1 SGHNT, CDR2 YENEEA. The CDR3 loop spans 12 amino acids. Between the trimmed V and J ends, which lost 4 bases and 4 bases, there was a span of 8 bases. CDR3 DNA: TGTGCCAGCAGCTCTAGGGGTTACGAGCAGTACTTC. Protein sequence: CASSSRGYEQYF. Using reference TRBV11-3 and TRBJ2-7 for the parts outside the CDR3, the full variable domain is EAGVVQSPRYKIIEKKQPVAFWCNPISGHNTLYWYLQNLGQGPELLIRYENEEAVDDSQLPKDRFSAERLKGVDSTLKIQPAELGDSAVYLCASSSRGYEQYFGPGTRLTVT.

The V gene is TRBV7-3, the J gene TRBJ2-3; 8 positions match TRBD1. The CDR3 runs to 16 residues. With V trimmed by 3 bases and J by 2 bases, 7 bases remained unmatched. CDR1 and CDR2 (germline): SGHTA, FQGTGA. CDR3 in amino acids: CASSFGRGLVTDTQYF. The CDR3 DNA reads TGTGCCAGCAGCTTTGGCAGGGGGCTTGTCACAGATACGCAGTATTTT. The whole variable domain, filled in from reference TRBV7-3 and TRBJ2-3, reads GAGVSQTPSNKVTEKGKYVELRCDPISGHTALYWYRQSLGQGPEFLIYFQGTGAADDSGLPNDRFFAVRPEGSVSTLKIQRTERGDSAVYLCASSFGRGLVTDTQYFGPGTRLTVL.

The chain links TRBV4-3 to TRBJ1-2, with 7 positions matching TRBD1. J gave up 4 bases and V 3 bases, and 5 bases lay outside the gene matches. Germline V lookup: CDR1 LGHNA, CDR2 YSLEER. The CDR3 runs to 14 residues. CDR3: CASSQTGTVYGYTF. For the CDR3, the DNA is TGCGCCAGCAGCCAGACCGGGACAGTCTATGGCTACACCTTC.